The entry below gives a single T cell receptor beta chain sequence along with its context. Its antigen is currently unknown. These data originate in a study of shared clonotypes between healthy human individuals. The overall study: Used for every donor were three CD4 naive, three CD4 memory, two CD8 naive and one CD8 memory plate. Study-level results: Generation of non-shared clonotypes was less probable than generation of clonotypes shared by all four donors. Represented genetic and exposure-history diversity was restricted by having few donors.

The germline gives CDR1 MDHEN, CDR2 SYDVKM. This CDR3 contains 17 residues. After removal of 5 bases from V and 0 bases from J, the junction contained 9 bases not matched to a gene. Sequenced by immunoSEQ multiplex PCR; TCRdb stores in-frame clones only, minus some. The data show around 2.5 million clones, under 95% seen once. The origin of this receptor is a man between 18 and 29 years old in good health. Some clones in this sample may be carry-over from other donors' samples. The chain joins TRBV28 to TRBJ1-3, with TRBD1 identical over 8 bases. Sequencing was carried out using naive CD4+ T cells from PBMCs. Indicated subset: CD45RA+ positively selected. The CDR3 region is CASSPRTGSSSGNTIYF. The CDR3 bases are TGTGCCAGCAGTCCCCGGACAGGGTCCAGCTCTGGAAACACCATATATTTT.